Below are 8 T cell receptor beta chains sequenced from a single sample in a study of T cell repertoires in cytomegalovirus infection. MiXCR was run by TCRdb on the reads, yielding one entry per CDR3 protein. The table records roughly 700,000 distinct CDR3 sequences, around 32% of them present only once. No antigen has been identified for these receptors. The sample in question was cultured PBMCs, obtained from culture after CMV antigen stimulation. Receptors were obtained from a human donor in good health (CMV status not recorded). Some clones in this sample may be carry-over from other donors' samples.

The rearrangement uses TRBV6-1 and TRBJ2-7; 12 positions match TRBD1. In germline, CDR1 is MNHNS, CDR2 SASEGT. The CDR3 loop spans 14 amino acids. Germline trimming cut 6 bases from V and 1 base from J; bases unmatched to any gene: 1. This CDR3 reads CASRGQGASYEQYF. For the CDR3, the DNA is TGTGCCAGCAGGGGACAGGGGGCTTCCTACGAGCAGTACTTC.

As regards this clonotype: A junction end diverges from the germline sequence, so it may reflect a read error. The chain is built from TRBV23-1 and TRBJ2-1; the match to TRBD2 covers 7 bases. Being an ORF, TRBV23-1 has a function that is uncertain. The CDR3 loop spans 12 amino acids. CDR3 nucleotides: TGTGCCAGCAGGGCCCGGGGGGATGAGCAGTTCTTC. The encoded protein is CASRARGDEQFF.

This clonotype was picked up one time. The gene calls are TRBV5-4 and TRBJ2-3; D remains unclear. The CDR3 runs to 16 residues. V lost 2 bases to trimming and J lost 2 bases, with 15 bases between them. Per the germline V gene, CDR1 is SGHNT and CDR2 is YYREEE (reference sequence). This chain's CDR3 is CASSFIWARATDTQYF. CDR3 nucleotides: TGTGCCAGCAGCTTCATCTGGGCTAGAGCCACAGATACGCAGTATTTT.

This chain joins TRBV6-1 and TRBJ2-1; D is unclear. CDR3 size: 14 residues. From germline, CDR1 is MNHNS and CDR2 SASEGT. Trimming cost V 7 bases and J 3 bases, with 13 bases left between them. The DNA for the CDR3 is TGTGCCAGCACATCCTTTCCTTACTACAATGAGCAGTTCTTC. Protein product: CASTSFPYYNEQFF.

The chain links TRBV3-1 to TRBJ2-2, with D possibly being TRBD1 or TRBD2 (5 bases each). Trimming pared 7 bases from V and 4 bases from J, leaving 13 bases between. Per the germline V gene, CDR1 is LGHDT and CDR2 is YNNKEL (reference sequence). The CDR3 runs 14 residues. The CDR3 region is CASTRRAGTGELFF. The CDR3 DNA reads TGTGCCAGCACTCGCAGGGCGGGCACCGGGGAGCTGTTTTTT.

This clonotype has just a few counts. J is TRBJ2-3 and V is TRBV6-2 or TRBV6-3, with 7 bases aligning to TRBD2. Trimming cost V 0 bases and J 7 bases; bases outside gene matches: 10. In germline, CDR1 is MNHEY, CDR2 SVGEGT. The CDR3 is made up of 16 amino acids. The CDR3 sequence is CASSYSAGVPRHTQYF. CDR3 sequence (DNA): TGTGCCAGCAGTTACTCGGCGGGAGTCCCCCGCCATACGCAGTATTTT.

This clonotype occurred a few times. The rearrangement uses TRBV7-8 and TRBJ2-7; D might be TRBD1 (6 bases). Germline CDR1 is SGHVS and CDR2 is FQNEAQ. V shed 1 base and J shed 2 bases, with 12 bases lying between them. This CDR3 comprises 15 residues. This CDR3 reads CASSLGLGDTYEQYF. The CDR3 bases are TGTGCCAGCAGCTTAGGTTTGGGGGACACCTACGAGCAGTACTTC.

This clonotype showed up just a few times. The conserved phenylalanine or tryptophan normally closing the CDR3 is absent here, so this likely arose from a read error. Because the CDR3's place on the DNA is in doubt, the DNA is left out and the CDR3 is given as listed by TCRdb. The CDR3 loop reads CSASPVNEG. The rearrangement joins TRBV20-1 to TRBJ2-3. The CDR3 sequence runs 9 residues, both termini included. Germline V gene data show CDR1 as DFQATT and CDR2 as SNEGSKA (reference sequence).